These 19 T cell receptor beta chains were all obtained from the same sample, sequenced in a study of blood T cell repertoires in COVID-19 (TCRdb year 2020). Library construction relied on the immunoSEQ multiplex PCR assay. The immuneACCESS repertoire file appears here via TCRdb, limited to in-frame rearrangements. These files lack a portion of the clones; in checked studies, under half of the deficit traces to unresolved V genes, and the cause of the others is not known. The sample table lists about 300,000 clones, 89% of them with a count of one. The biggest ten clones account for 1.5% to 2% of the sample. Sequences were obtained from PBMCs or T cells enriched from blood (not recorded which). Every receptor here comes from a woman aged 40 to 50 who had recovered from COVID-19.

This chain connects TRBV30 to TRBJ2-1; 7 bases fit TRBD2. The CDR3 has 15 residues. Trimming took 0 bases from V and 8 from J; bases not matched to a gene: 10. Looked up from germline, CDR1 is GTSNPN and CDR2 is SVGIG (reference sequence). CDR3 residues: CAWSVRGGRNHEQFF. The DNA for the CDR3 is TGTGCCTGGAGTGTACGGGGAGGGCGCAACCATGAGCAGTTCTTC.

The chain combines TRBV6-5 with TRBJ1-2, with TRBD1 as a possible D gene (6 bases). This CDR3 has 14 amino acids. V was shortened by 5 bases and J by 3 bases, with 13 bases between the two germline ends. Germline CDR1 reads MNHEY; CDR2 reads SVGAGI. The CDR3 here is CASSKNRDHYGYTF. Written as DNA, the CDR3 is TGTGCCAGCAGTAAAAACAGGGATCACTATGGCTACACCTTC.

The V and J genes are TRBV27 and TRBJ1-2; TRBD1 matches at 7 bases. Trimming at V came to 4 bases and at J to 4 bases, leaving 3 bases not matched to a gene. The CDR3 loop spans 13 amino acids. From germline, CDR1 is MNHEY and CDR2 SMNVEV (reference sequence). DNA of the CDR3: TGTGCCAGCAGTTACAGGGGTATCTATGGCTACACCTTC. As protein: CASSYRGIYGYTF.

The chain uses TRBV7-3 and TRBJ1-1; D not certain. This CDR3 comprises 12 residues. In germline, CDR1 is SGHTA, CDR2 FQGTGA. Trimming removed 5 bases at V and 1 base at J, with 5 bases between. CDR3 residues: CASSRGNTEAFF. DNA of the CDR3: TGTGCCAGCAGCCGCGGGAACACTGAAGCTTTCTTT.

The V and J genes are TRBV10-2 and TRBJ2-3, with TRBD2 matching 14 bases. The trim removed 0 bases at V and 2 bases at J, leaving 10 bases unmatched. CDR3 length: 20 amino acids. Germline V gene data show CDR1 as WSHSY and CDR2 as SAAADI. The CDR3 region has the DNA TGCGCCAGCAGTGAGTCGATTCTGGGACTAGCGGGGGTAAACACAGATACGCAGTATTTT. Protein: CASSESILGLAGVNTDTQYF.

The chain has TRBV18 and TRBJ1-1; 10 bases line up with TRBD1. Germline V gene sequence: CDR1 KGHSH, CDR2 LQKENI. Unmatched junction bases numbered 4, after V lost 0 bases and J lost 6 bases. The CDR3 length is 15 residues. For the CDR3, the DNA is TGTGCCAGCTCACCACCGGGACAGGGGAGCGCTGAAGCTTTCTTT. Translated: CASSPPGQGSAEAFF.

The chain carries TRBV2 and TRBJ2-2; D is possibly TRBD1 (7 bases). Trimming took off 8 bases at V and 6 bases at J, with 16 bases between the two ends. The CDR3 sequence is 14 residues long. Germline V gene lookup returns CDR1 SNHLY and CDR2 FYNNEI. The CDR3 sequence is CASRGTAVAGELFF. The CDR3 DNA is TGTGCCAGCCGGGGGACAGCCGTAGCCGGGGAGCTGTTTTTT.

The J gene is TRBJ1-5, the V gene TRBV5-1; 9 bases line up with TRBD1. In germline, CDR1 is SGHRS, CDR2 YFSETQ. The length of the CDR3 is 15 residues. The junction had 9 bases not matched to a gene; V was cut back by 4 bases and J by 7 bases. Here the CDR3 DNA reads TGCGCCAGCAGCCCGGGACAGGGATTTGGACAGCCCCAGCATTTT. It specifies CASSPGQGFGQPQHF.

This chain connects TRBV14 to TRBJ1-1; 7 bases are a match to TRBD1. After removal of 4 bases from V and 4 bases from J, the junction contained 9 bases not matched to a gene. Germline V gene sequence: CDR1 SGHDN, CDR2 FVKESK. CDR3 size: 15 residues. The CDR3 DNA is TGTGCCAGCAGCCCCTACGAGACAGGGCGCACTGAAGCTTTCTTT. The encoded protein is CASSPYETGRTEAFF. Drawing the rest from reference TRBV14 and TRBJ1-1, the complete variable domain is EAGVTQFPSHSVIEKGQTVTLRCDPISGHDNLYWYRRVMGKEIKFLLHFVKESKQDESGMPNNRFLAERTGGTYSTLKVQPAELEDSGVYFCASSPYETGRTEAFFGQGTRLTVV.

This clone was detected once. CDR3: CASSESLTGGELFF. In DNA form, the CDR3 reads TGTGCCAGCAGTGAATCCCTGACTGGCGGGGAGCTGTTTTTT. The chain uses TRBV2 and TRBJ2-2; D gene uncertain. Trimming stripped 2 bases from V and 7 bases from J, with 11 bases between. The CDR3 contains 14 residues. Germline V gene data show CDR1 as SNHLY and CDR2 as FYNNEI.

This rearrangement joins TRBV10-1 to TRBJ2-2; D might be TRBD1 (7 bases). Trimming took off 3 bases at V and 7 bases at J, with 12 bases between the two ends. In germline, CDR1 is WNHNN, CDR2 SYGVQD (reference sequence). CDR3 size: 14 residues. CDR3: CASSDQGGSGELFF. The CDR3 DNA follows: TGCGCCAGCAGTGACCAGGGGGGAAGCGGGGAGCTGTTTTTT.

V gene TRBV6-2 or TRBV6-3 combines with J gene TRBJ1-5; no reliable D call. V lost 7 bases, J lost 5 bases, and 15 bases lay in between. The CDR3 runs to 14 residues. Germline-derived CDR1 and CDR2 are MNHEY and SVGEGT. The chain's CDR3 is CASTPRQYDQPQHF. As DNA, the CDR3 is TGTGCCAGCACCCCCCGACAATATGATCAGCCCCAGCATTTT.

This sequence joins TRBV18 and TRBJ1-2; D remains unclear. The germline V and J ends were trimmed by 2 bases and 7 bases, with 17 bases remaining between them. From germline, CDR1 is KGHSH and CDR2 LQKENI. The CDR3 sequence is 15 residues long. CDR3: CASSPASRVLSGYTF. As DNA, the CDR3 is TGTGCCAGCTCACCAGCCTCGAGGGTTCTCAGTGGCTACACCTTC.

This clone was seen only once. CDR3 nucleotide sequence: TGTGCCAGCTCACCACCCCAGGGGGCGGATGGCTACACCTTC. It specifies CASSPPQGADGYTF. The gene calls are TRBV18 and TRBJ1-2; TRBD1 matches 8 bases. This CDR3 comprises 14 residues. The germline V gene has CDR1 KGHSH and CDR2 LQKENI. With 0 bases clipped from V and 6 bases from J, the junction kept 3 bases outside the gene matches.

The gene calls are TRBV6-6 and TRBJ1-2; the D is unclear. The length of the CDR3 is 13 residues. Trimming removed 2 bases at V and 5 bases at J, with 9 bases between. Germline V gene sequence: CDR1 MNHNY, CDR2 SVGAGI (reference sequence). The CDR3: CASSYEQLYGYTF. The CDR3 DNA sequence: TGTGCCAGCAGTTACGAACAGTTGTATGGCTACACCTTC.

The chain couples TRBV5-1 to TRBJ1-1; 9 bases fit TRBD1. The CDR3 has 15 residues. Germline values: CDR1 SGHRS, CDR2 YFSETQ. Germline trimming cut 2 bases from V and 0 bases from J; bases unmatched to any gene: 2. The CDR3 region is CASSLRTGVNTEAFF. In DNA, the CDR3 is TGCGCCAGCAGCTTAAGGACAGGGGTGAACACTGAAGCTTTCTTT.

This sequence joins TRBV7-9 and TRBJ2-7; TRBD2 aligns across 10 bases. Germline V gives CDR1 SEHNR, CDR2 FQNEAQ (reference sequence). The V and J ends lost 5 bases and 4 bases, in that order; junction bases with no gene match: 8. The CDR3 has 15 residues. CDR3 sequence: CASSPASGGRYEQYF. Written as DNA, the CDR3 is TGTGCCAGCAGCCCGGCTAGCGGGGGAAGGTACGAGCAGTACTTC.

V is TRBV5-1 and J is TRBJ2-2, with D possibly being TRBD2 (6 bases). V was clipped by 3 bases and J by 2 bases, with 11 bases between them. CDR3 length: 15 residues. Germline V lookup: CDR1 SGHRS, CDR2 YFSETQ. Written as DNA, the CDR3 is TGCGCCAGCAGCTCCGGGGACTTAAACACCGGGGAGCTGTTTTTT. It encodes CASSSGDLNTGELFF.

This chain links TRBV18 with TRBJ2-1, with 7 nucleotides matching TRBD2. The CDR3 has 15 residues. The ends lost 0 bases at V and 7 bases at J; junction bases unmatched: 6. Germline V lookup: CDR1 KGHSH, CDR2 LQKENI. CDR3 loop: CASSPPQRGDNEQFF. DNA for the CDR3: TGTGCCAGCTCACCACCCCAGCGGGGAGATAATGAGCAGTTCTTC.